One and the same sample provided the 14 T cell receptor beta chains below, sequenced in a study of blood T cell repertoires in COVID-19. The table came from immunoSEQ multiplex PCR; TCRdb's copy has only in-frame clones and leaves some out. The sample lists about 440,000 clones, about 92% occurring once. Sample: PBMCs or T cells enriched from blood (not recorded which). Source of these receptors: a man aged 18 to 29 who had recovered from COVID-19.

This clone was counted once. This rearrangement joins TRBV19 to TRBJ2-7, with 13 bases matching TRBD2. CDR3 length: 18 residues. V dropped 5 bases and J dropped 1; count of bases not matched to a gene: 11. Germline V CDR1 and CDR2: LNHDA, SQIVND (reference sequence). The CDR3 DNA is TGTGCCAGTAGTCCCAAACCCTGGACTAGCGGGAGTTCCTACGAGCAGTACTTC. Its translation is CASSPKPWTSGSSYEQYF.

The J gene is TRBJ2-1, the V gene TRBV19; 13 bases are shared with TRBD2. After removal of 5 bases from V and 7 bases from J, the junction contained 8 bases not matched to a gene. Germline CDR1 is LNHDA and CDR2 is SQIVND (reference sequence). This CDR3 is built from 16 residues. The CDR3 DNA follows: TGTGCCAGTAGTGCCCGACTAGCGGGAGGTGCAAATGAGCAGTTCTTC. Translation gives CASSARLAGGANEQFF.

This clone was seen a single time. This chain links TRBV5-1 with TRBJ1-1; D perhaps matches TRBD1 (6 bases). V was shortened by 0 bases and J by 6 bases, with 9 bases between the two germline ends. CDR1 and CDR2 (germline): SGHRS, YFSETQ. The CDR3 is 13 residues long. In DNA form, the CDR3 reads TGCGCCAGCAGCTTGGATACAGGGTCTGAAGCTTTCTTT. Its translation: CASSLDTGSEAFF.

This clone was picked up one time. The chain is built from TRBV5-5 and TRBJ2-1, with D maybe TRBD2 (5 bases). Germline V gene sequence: CDR1 SGHKS, CDR2 YYEKEE (reference sequence). Trimming shortened V by 0 bases and J by 7 bases, and 14 bases separated the two germline ends. The CDR3 loop spans 15 amino acids. In DNA form, the CDR3 reads TGTGCCAGCAGCTTGGACCACACGTCGGGGAATGAGCAGTTCTTC. This translates into CASSLDHTSGNEQFF.

This chain uses TRBV6-4 with TRBJ2-3; 9 bases are a match to TRBD1. The germline V gene has CDR1 MRHNA and CDR2 SNTAGT. The CDR3 extends over 17 amino acids. V was pared by 9 bases and J by 3 bases, with 16 bases of the junction left unmatched. CDR3 DNA: TGTGCCAGTGAACTGGGACAGGGTCGGAGCTGGACAGATACGCAGTATTTT. Its protein product is CASELGQGRSWTDTQYF.

This clone was picked up one time. The chain joins TRBV5-1 to TRBJ1-4; possibly TRBD1 for D (6 bases). The CDR3 is made up of 14 amino acids. In germline, CDR1 is SGHRS, CDR2 YFSETQ. Trimming pared 1 base from V and 7 bases from J, leaving 11 bases between. CDR3 in amino acids: CASSLKAGAEKLFF. The CDR3 DNA sequence: TGCGCCAGCAGCTTGAAGGCAGGGGCTGAAAAACTGTTTTTT.

This chain links TRBV7-3 with TRBJ2-3, with TRBD2 identical over 7 bases. The CDR3 length is 13 residues. The germline gives CDR1 SGHTA, CDR2 FQGTGA. V was clipped by 8 bases and J by 0 bases; unmatched bases: 2. CDR3 sequence reads: CASGEGSTDTQYF. CDR3 nucleotide sequence: TGTGCCAGCGGGGAGGGAAGCACAGATACGCAGTATTTT.

The rearrangement uses TRBV2 and TRBJ1-6; a possible D gene is TRBD1 (5 bases). This CDR3 is 14 amino acids long. Germline V gene data show CDR1 as SNHLY and CDR2 as FYNNEI. The V gene lost 6 bases and the J gene lost 6 bases, with 12 bases spanning the gap. CDR3 in amino acids: CASSPPGLNSPLHF. DNA for the CDR3: TGTGCCAGCAGCCCACCGGGACTTAATTCACCCCTCCACTTT.

The genes are TRBV3-1 (or the pseudogene TRBV3-2) and TRBJ2-7; TRBD2 aligns across 11 bases. J gave up 6 bases and V 2 bases, and 9 bases lay outside the gene matches. The germline gives CDR1 LGHDT, CDR2 YNNKEL (reference sequence). The CDR3 has 16 amino acids. CDR3: CASSQSRLAGIGEQYF. CDR3 nucleotide sequence: TGTGCCAGCAGCCAATCTAGACTAGCGGGAATCGGCGAGCAGTACTTC.

This rearrangement joins TRBV6-1 to TRBJ1-3, with D tentatively TRBD1 (6 bases). Germline V lookup: CDR1 MNHNS, CDR2 SASEGT. The V and J ends lost 2 bases and 5 bases respectively, with 10 bases between them. The CDR3 is made up of 14 amino acids. The CDR3 nucleotides are TGTGCCAGCAGTGAAACACAGGGACGAAACACCATATATTTT. Its translation: CASSETQGRNTIYF.

This clone was seen many times. The rearrangement links TRBV5-6 to TRBJ2-2, with 16 bases identical to TRBD2. The V gene's germline CDR1 is SGHDT and CDR2 YYEEEE. V gave up 2 bases and J gave up 6 bases; unmatched junction bases: 4. The CDR3 length is 17 residues. CDR3 bases: TGTGCCAGCAGCTTTGGGACTAGCGGGAGGGCCCCCGGGGAGCTGTTTTTT. This codes for CASSFGTSGRAPGELFF. The variable domain in full, completed from reference TRBV5-6 and TRBJ2-2, reads DAGVTQSPTHLIKTRGQQVTLRCSPKSGHDTVSWYQQALGQGPQFIFQYYEEEERQRGNFPDRFSGHQFPNYSSELNVNALLLGDSALYLCASSFGTSGRAPGELFFGEGSRLTVL.

This rearrangement joins TRBV29-1 to TRBJ2-5, with D unclear. CDR3 size: 10 residues. Germline CDR1 reads SQVTM; CDR2 reads ANQGSEA. Trimming shortened V by 3 bases and J by 7 bases, and 6 bases separated the two germline ends. The CDR3 here is CSVEERTQYF. As DNA, the CDR3 is TGCAGCGTTGAGGAGAGGACCCAGTACTTC.

This chain joins TRBV5-1 and TRBJ1-4; TRBD1 aligns across 7 bases. Germline V gives CDR1 SGHRS, CDR2 YFSETQ. The CDR3 loop spans 15 amino acids. The ends lost 0 bases at V and 5 bases at J; junction bases unmatched: 4. The CDR3 spells CASSLAGDRNEKLFF. CDR3 coding DNA: TGCGCCAGCAGCTTGGCCGGGGACAGAAATGAAAAACTGTTTTTT. The entire variable domain, with the rest obtained from reference TRBV5-1 and TRBJ1-4, is as follows: KAGVTQTPRYLIKTRGQQVTLSCSPISGHRSVSWYQQTPGQGLQFLFEYFSETQRNKGNFPGRFSGRQFSNSRSEMNVSTLELGDSALYLCASSLAGDRNEKLFFGSGTQLSVL.

This chain links TRBV29-1 with TRBJ2-7, with D tentatively TRBD1 (5 bases). The length of the CDR3 is 13 residues. CDR1 SQVTM and CDR2 ANQGSEA come from the germline V gene. Trimming left V 7 bases short and J 0 bases short, with 13 bases between. The CDR3 spells CSARGRDSYEQYF. The CDR3 DNA is TGCAGCGCTAGGGGCAGGGACTCCTACGAGCAGTACTTC.